This entry concerns a single TCR beta chain. This entry belongs to a study of cytomegalovirus exposure and HLA in healthy donors. A multiplex PCR was run with 60 Vbeta primers and 13 Jbeta primers. This table comes from immunoSEQ multiplex PCR, and its TCRdb copy is limited to in-frame clones, with some not included. Here the sample spans roughly 140,000 clones, roughly 63% being singletons. This CDR3 has 12 amino acids. V dropped 4 bases and J dropped 4 bases, with 8 bases sitting between them. Germline V gene lookup returns CDR1 MDHEN and CDR2 SYDVKM. The TCR was taken from a woman aged 55 to 70 in good health and CMV-seropositive. Sequencing was done on a sample of PBMCs. The J gene is TRBJ2-7, the V gene TRBV28; perhaps TRBD1 as D (7 bases). The CDR3 spells CASSSGGYEQYF. Written as DNA, the CDR3 is TGTGCCAGCAGTTCAGGGGGGTACGAGCAGTACTTC.